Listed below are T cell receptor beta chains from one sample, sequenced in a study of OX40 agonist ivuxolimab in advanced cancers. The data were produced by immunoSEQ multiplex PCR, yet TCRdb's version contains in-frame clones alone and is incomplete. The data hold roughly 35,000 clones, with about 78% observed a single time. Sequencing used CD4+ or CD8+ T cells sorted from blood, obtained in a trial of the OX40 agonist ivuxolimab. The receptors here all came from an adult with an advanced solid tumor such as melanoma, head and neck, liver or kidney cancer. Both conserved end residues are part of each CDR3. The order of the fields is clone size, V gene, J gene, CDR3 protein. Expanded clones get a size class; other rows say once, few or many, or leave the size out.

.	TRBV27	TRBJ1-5	CASSFGTGDYQPQHF
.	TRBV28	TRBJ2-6	CASSTPDRAGANVLTF
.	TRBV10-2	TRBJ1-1	CASTGPFGGSTEAFF
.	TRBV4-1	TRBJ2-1	CAEWAGGSDEQFF
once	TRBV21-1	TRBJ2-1	CASSSTATGREQFF
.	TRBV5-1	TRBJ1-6	CASSRDIDSPLHF
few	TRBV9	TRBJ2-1	CASSALPGKTDGQFF
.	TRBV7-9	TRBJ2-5	CASSLAPSQETQYF
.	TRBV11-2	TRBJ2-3	CASSLVRDTQYF
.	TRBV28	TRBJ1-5	CASSPLGDYSNQPQHF
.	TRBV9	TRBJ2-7	CASSSLEGGEQYF
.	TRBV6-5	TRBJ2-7	CASSYPGGLNEQYF
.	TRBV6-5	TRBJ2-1	CASSYSASGSPNEQFF
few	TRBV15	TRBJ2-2	CATSSHGAGELFF
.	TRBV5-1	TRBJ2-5	CASSLAPRETQYF
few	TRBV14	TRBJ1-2	CASSQQTARGYTF
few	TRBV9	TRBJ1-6	CASSVAAGVALHF
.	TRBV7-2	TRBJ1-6	CASVGTGWGRTAPLHF
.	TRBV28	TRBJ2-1	CASSLGQGPSYNEQFF
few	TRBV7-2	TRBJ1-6	CASSLGDPNSPLHF
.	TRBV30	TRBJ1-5	CAWSVDSRANQPQHF
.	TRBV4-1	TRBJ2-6	CASSQLPPSSGANVLTF
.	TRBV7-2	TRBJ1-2	CASSPPFEGYTF
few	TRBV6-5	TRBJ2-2	CASSRTAANTGELFF
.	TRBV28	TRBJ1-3	CASLLGGPTGGNTIYF
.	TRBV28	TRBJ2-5	CASSPAGTGGFRETQYF
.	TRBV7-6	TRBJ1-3	CASSPNQGNSGNTIYF
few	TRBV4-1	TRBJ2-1	CASSQGEQFF
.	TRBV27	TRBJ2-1	CASSLGLVANEQFF
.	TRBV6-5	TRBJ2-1	CASRQRMAPTMGQFF
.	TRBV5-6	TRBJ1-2	CASSTPTGSYTF
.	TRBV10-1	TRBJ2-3	CASSEHGYSNTQYF
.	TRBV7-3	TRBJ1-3	CASSLRGSDSGNTIYF
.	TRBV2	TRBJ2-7	CASSPRQGAREQYF
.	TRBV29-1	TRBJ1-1	CSVGRGPGEAFF
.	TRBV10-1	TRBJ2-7	CASSTGTSPYEQYF
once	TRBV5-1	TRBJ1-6	CASSPEGGQDNSPLHF
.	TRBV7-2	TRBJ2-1	CASRPPGQGYNEQFF
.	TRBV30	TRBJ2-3	CAWSQVLRGEADTQYF
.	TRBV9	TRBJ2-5	CASSVEGAVETQYF
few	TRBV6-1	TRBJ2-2	CASSVSTGGWGGELFF
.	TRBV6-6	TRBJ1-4	CASSRTGGDEKLFF
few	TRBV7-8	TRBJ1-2	CASSRTGRESYGYTF
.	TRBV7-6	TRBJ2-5	CASSPGEGGETQYF
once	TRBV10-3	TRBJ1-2	CAISESTGYGYTF
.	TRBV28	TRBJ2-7	CASSLVNSYEQYF
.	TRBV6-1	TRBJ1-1	CASSKFTANTEAFF
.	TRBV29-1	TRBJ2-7	CSVGGDSGTSEQYF
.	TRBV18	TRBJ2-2	CASSQSAGTGELFF
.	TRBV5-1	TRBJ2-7	CASSPAGDPYEQYF